This is a list of T cell receptor beta chains from one sample in a study of blood T cell repertoires in COVID-19. Profiled with immunoSEQ multiplex PCR; TCRdb holds only in-frame clones, not every one. The data contain more than 120,000 clones, roughly 81% of them singletons. Sequenced sample: peripheral blood. All receptors derive from a human donor with acute or convalescent COVID-19. The donor label of this sample is uncertain. The CDR3 runs from the conserved cysteine through the conserved F or W. D genes are given only for firm matches. Clone size appears in some rows only: once, few, many, or a class for an expanded clone.

V gene	clone size	D gene	J gene	CDR3 DNA	CDR3 protein
TRBV3-1/TRBV3-2	NA	TRBD1	TRBJ1-2	TGTGCCAGCAGCCAAGATTTTCCGGACAGGGGACGTGGCTACACCTTC	CASSQDFPDRGRGYTF
TRBV18	NA	TRBD1	TRBJ2-6	TGTGCCAGCTCACCAGGGACAGGGGGCACTGGGGCCAACGTCCTGACTTTC	CASSPGTGGTGANVLTF
TRBV15	NA	TRBD2	TRBJ2-1	TGTGCCACCAGCCTGGACTTAGCGGGAGGGGGCAATGAGCAGTTCTTC	CATSLDLAGGGNEQFF
TRBV27	NA	TRBD2	TRBJ2-1	TGTGCCAGCAGACCCGGACTAGCGGGGGAACATGAGCAGTTCTTC	CASRPGLAGEHEQFF
TRBV9	once	TRBD2	TRBJ2-3	TGTGCCAGCAGCGCAGCGGGGGGGCCTCCAGATACGCAGTATTTT	CASSAAGGPPDTQYF
TRBV7-9	NA	NA	TRBJ2-2	TGTGCCAGCAGCTTGGACCTGGGGCAGGGGCCCGGGGAGCTGTTTTTT	CASSLDLGQGPGELFF
TRBV21-1	NA	NA	TRBJ1-4	TGTGCCAGCAGCAAAGGAATCGAGGGGAGCAACCTGGGGGGAACAAAGGAAAAACTGTTTTTT	CASSKGIEGSNLGGTKEKLFF
TRBV14	NA	NA	TRBJ2-7	TGTGCCAGCAGCCAAGACAGGGCCCACGAGCAGTACTTC	CASSQDRAHEQYF
TRBV19	NA	NA	TRBJ1-2	TGTGCCAGTAGTATCCAGGGAAACTATGGCTACACCTTC	CASSIQGNYGYTF
TRBV2	NA	TRBD1	TRBJ1-1	TGTGCCACCACAGGGGACTCGACTGAAGCTTTCTTT	CATTGDSTEAFF